This T cell receptor beta chain is drawn from a study of OX40 agonist ivuxolimab in advanced cancers. In the study overall: Dose-escalation patients were diagnosed with hepatocellular carcinoma, melanoma, renal cell cancer or head and neck cancer. Study-wide points: Both blood CD4+ and CD8+ T cells showed clonal growth by week 6 at 0.1 to 3.0 mg/kg.

Profiling relied on immunoSEQ multiplex PCR, and the TCRdb table lists in-frame clones only, not all of them. The sample carries more than 55,000 clones, approximately 90% recorded once. The germline CDR1 and CDR2 sequences are SGHAT and FQNNGV. The V gene lost 7 bases and the J gene lost 1 base, with 5 bases spanning the gap. CDR3 size: 13 residues. Of note for this clone: What it recognizes is unknown.

The source was CD4+ or CD8+ T cells sorted from blood, collected in a trial of the OX40 agonist ivuxolimab. V gene TRBV11-2 combines with J gene TRBJ2-6; D is unclear. This clonotype was obtained from an adult with an advanced solid tumor such as melanoma, head and neck, liver or kidney cancer. The CDR3 here is CASTLSGANVLTF. DNA for the CDR3: TGTGCCAGCACCCTATCTGGGGCCAACGTCCTGACTTTC.